This TCR beta chain was identified in a study of blood T cell repertoires in COVID-19 (dated by TCRdb to the early 2020s). About the full investigation: The collaborator samples originated in the United States, Italy and Spain and spanned the acute and convalescent phases of COVID-19. The prospective study material was composed of cDNA or gDNA derived from T cells, B-cell-depleted T cells, or PBMCs. The dataset comprised deeply sampled blood TCRbeta repertoires from subjects exposed to, actively infected with, or recovered from COVID-19. The repertoires were made available in a free public database intended to serve as a resource for research on the immune response to SARS-CoV-2. The samples were drawn from the first 160 participants of the ongoing ImmuneRACE study and from 1,254 subjects provided by 6 global collaborators. The sample metadata nearly always contained a de-identified subject ID, COVID-19 status, age in years and sex. Where available, HLA class I and class II types were obtained from metadata supplied by the sample provider rather than from assay-based typing. Beyond this particular receptor, the publication reports: The quantity of clinical and demographic metadata differed by source and by participant and was supplied without curation.

From the germline V gene, CDR1 is SGHRS and CDR2 is YFSETQ. Unmatched junction bases come to 5, with V trimmed by 0 bases and J by 3 bases. The CDR3 spans 15 residues, from the cysteine through the phenylalanine. Kept here is only the CDR3 DNA, which spans 45 bases and is read in frame from base 1. Whole blood was collected in K2EDTA tubes by collaborating institutions according to the institutions' own protocols. For TCRbeta analysis, collaborators shipped samples in one of three forms: frozen whole blood, isolated PBMCs, or DNA extracted from either of those sample types. As to this clone: Its recognized antigen is unknown. Base qualities are not recorded, but no much larger clone differs from it by a single base.

TCRbeta CDR3 regions were amplified from genomic DNA using the immunoSEQ Assay, a bias-controlled multiplex PCR. The published analysis was carried out like this. Within the assay, amplification of reference gene primers was used to estimate how many nucleated cells each sample contained. To quantify the absolute abundance of each unique TCRbeta CDR3 rearrangement, sequence reads were collapsed and filtered. For each sample, productive Simpson clonality was calculated by taking the square root of Simpson's diversity index across productive rearrangements. The table was pulled from immuneACCESS by TCRdb, which kept in-frame rearrangements only. Such tables lose some clones; where checked, under half of the loss comes from unresolved V genes, and the rest has no known cause. That table is the source of V, J and clone size, and D and trimming were worked out from the DNA. Recorded for this sample are 210,000 or so clones; almost 85% of them occurred a single time. Roughly 12% of the sample goes to the ten largest clones.

The receptor was isolated from a woman in her 40s with acute or convalescent COVID-19. The V and J genes are TRBV5-1 and TRBJ1-1; the junction holds 7 bases that match TRBD1. Sequenced material: peripheral blood. The bases read TGCGCCAGCAGCTTGGCCGCGACAGGGTACACTGAAGCTTTCTTT. Its coded protein is CASSLAATGYTEAFF.